The clone carrying this T cell receptor (beta chain) was found many times. Its antigen remains unknown. The data derive from a study of early T cells in non-severe SARS-CoV-2 infection. In the study overall: It was bulk RNA from unsorted whole blood that was sequenced, and the chains were unpaired.

Findings and limits, study-wide: VDJdb matches were skewed toward anti-spike CD8 T cell responses.

V lost 5 bases, J lost 5 bases, and 18 bases lay in between. Germline CDR1 reads SEHNR; CDR2 reads FQNEAQ (reference sequence). The CDR3 sequence is 15 residues long. The TCR library protocol attached unique molecular identifiers to the individual cDNA molecules. TCRdb re-analysed the 5' RACE reads in MiXCR, keeping a single row per CDR3 protein. In the table there are tens of thousands of distinct CDR3 sequences, around 4% of which are singletons. The sequenced sample consisted of whole blood. The genes are TRBV7-9 and TRBJ2-5, with D tentatively TRBD1 (8 bases). The TCR sequence derives from an adult who was a healthcare worker with PCR-confirmed SARS-CoV-2 infection or an uninfected control (not recorded which). Here the CDR3 DNA reads TGTGCCAGCAGCGAACAAGGACAGGGAGGGGAGACCCAGTACTTC. As protein: CASSEQGQGGETQYF.